Below, one T cell receptor beta chain is given with its context. These data come from a study of T cells in Graves' hyperthyroidism and ophthalmopathy. Study-level information: Pretreatment peripheral blood was obtained at initial diagnosis.

The CDR3 contains 15 residues. Germline V gene data show CDR1 as SGHRS and CDR2 as YFSETQ. The trim removed 4 bases at V and 6 bases at J, leaving 9 bases unmatched. From RNA transcripts, TCR beta CDR3 regions were amplified. When the TCR CDR3 underwent first-round RT-PCR, the HTBI primer set was used. Each CDR3 protein is one row after TCRdb ran MiXCR on the multiplex PCR reads. The sample lists 400,000 or so distinct CDR3 sequences, roughly 13% occurring once. Criteria for exclusion of patients were uncontrolled infection, other autoimmune disease, pregnancy or lactation. The source of the PBMCs was over 8.5 ml of fresh peripheral blood.

This sequence joins TRBV5-1 and TRBJ2-7; 11 positions agree with TRBD2. The sample consisted of blood. This TCR came from a man aged 45-65 years with Graves' ophthalmopathy. The DNA for the CDR3 is TGCGCCAGCAGCCCAACTAGCGGGAGACTCGGCGAGCAGTACTTC. Translation gives CASSPTSGRLGEQYF.